The rows below give T cell receptor beta chains drawn from one sample of a study of T cell responses to AZD1222 COVID-19 vaccine. TCRdb's copy holds only in-frame clones and misses some; the assay was immunoSEQ multiplex PCR. The sample shows more than 110,000 clones, roughly 92% of them seen only once. The material was peripheral blood, obtained 28 days after the second AZD1222 dose. The receptors were gathered from an adult who received the AZD1222 COVID-19 vaccine. The conserved cysteine and the conserved F or W are not part of the CDR3 here.

v_call cdr3_aa
TRBV5-1 ASSGGQGDQPQH
TRBV5-1 ASSLATNQPQH
TRBV27 ASQALSMAGNTIY
TRBV27 ASSLWQADTQY
TRBV19 ASSIAGETQY
TRBV6-4 ASSYRRNSSGNTIY
TRBV28 ASSTPGQGSNQPQH
TRBV9 ASSVEEANTEAF
TRBV28 ASRRNGQPNSPLH
TRBV5-5 ASRRTGEINYGYT
TRBV10-3 AISDRDRRTTEAF
TRBV29-1 SVGAGVIETQY
TRBV5-1 ASSLGPEAF
TRBV4-3 ASSPQRTGKGNEQF
TRBV6-2/TRBV6-3 ASSYRQTSNYGYT
TRBV30 AWSGGGHEQF
TRBV30 AWSVHARLLSEQY
TRBV6-4 ASSAGPGQGAYNEQF
TRBV2 ASSFDRVSNQPQH
TRBV11-1 ASSLASQGARNTQY
TRBV29-1 SVDWGQGASGYT
TRBV5-1 ASSPGDKGHINEAF
TRBV28 ASSLMLGTGGQETEAF
TRBV6-5 ASSYSEKLF
TRBV3-1/TRBV3-2 ASSQGVWTEAF
TRBV5-1 ASSLGGGQEAF
TRBV7-9 ASSTGFSEAF
TRBV28 ASSPGGPGRGVNYGYT
TRBV28 AIQGSNQPQH
TRBV19 ASRQGSGNTIY
TRBV29-1 SVSRDRNTEAF
TRBV7-2 ASSPSARFGELF
TRBV29-1 SVDTDTQY
TRBV19 ASSSGTPRQPQH
TRBV15 ATSFPGGNTEAF
TRBV29-1 SVEISGYEQY
TRBV7-2 ASSLAQGGYGYT
TRBV7-3 ASSLAGWGEGANVLT
TRBV3-1/TRBV3-2 ASSPWGGTNYGYT
TRBV27 ASSLTSGGGYEQY
TRBV28 AICGGRRGSYEQY
TRBV6-1 ASSGVQLIAKNIQY
TRBV25-1 ASSGPQSGEQF
TRBV5-1 ASSLLTGNVYNSPLH
TRBV7-8 ASSAGQGVSTDTQY
TRBV7-9 ASSLDSDYEQY
TRBV28 ASSNLLEKLF
TRBV27 ASSRDPNQPQH
TRBV28 ASSLPGTGEKLF
TRBV29-1 SVRDSLNYGYT
TRBV19 ASSPQTGVGEKLF
TRBV6-2/TRBV6-3 ASSPLDRGLSDEQY
TRBV28 ASSFWDHNTDTQY
TRBV20-1 SASPLAGVAPDTQY
TRBV15 ATSRDGDPDEKLF